These 10 T cell receptor beta chains were sequenced from one sample in a study of graft-versus-host responses after intestinal transplantation. Produced via immunoSEQ multiplex PCR; TCRdb's table is partial and in-frame only. The table has about 47,000 clones, 85% to 95% seen once; the top ten hold 4.5% to 7.5%. The sample consisted of PBMCs, taken 750 to 850 days after a first intestinal transplant, on the day of a second. These receptors were collected from a human patient who received an intestinal transplant, so some T cells may come from the graft donor.

CDR3 DNA: TGCGCCAGCAGCCACATTCCCGGGACTGAATCCTACGAGCAGTACTTC. Amino acid sequence: CASSHIPGTESYEQYF. The rearrangement joins TRBV4-1 to TRBJ2-7, with TRBD2 as a possible D gene (6 bases). Germline values: CDR1 MGHRA, CDR2 YSYEKL. The CDR3 contains 16 residues. Between the trimmed V and J ends, which lost 3 bases and 1 base, there was a span of 16 bases.

The rearrangement links TRBV12-1 to TRBJ2-5. TRBV12-1 is termed a pseudogene. The CDR3 sequence is 13 residues long. The chain's CDR3 is CASSWDLKETQYF. The DNA for the CDR3 is TGTGCCAGCAGCTGGGACCTCAAAGAGACCCAGTACTTC.

This chain links TRBV2 with TRBJ2-5; 7 bases fit TRBD2. Germline CDR1 is SNHLY and CDR2 is FYNNEI. This CDR3 region has 14 residues. J gave up 1 base and V 6 bases, and 5 bases lay outside the gene matches. In DNA, the CDR3 is TGTGCCAGCAGAAGACGGGGGGTCCAAGAGACCCAGTACTTC. Its translation is CASRRRGVQETQYF.

The rearrangement links TRBV10-3 to TRBJ1-3; D ambiguous. Per the germline V gene, CDR1 is ENHRY and CDR2 is SYGVKD. Between the trimmed V and J ends, which lost 10 bases and 0 bases, there was a span of 4 bases. The CDR3 sequence is 11 residues long. As DNA, the CDR3 is TGTGCCACCAGCTCTGGAAACACCATATATTTT. It encodes CATSSGNTIYF.

The gene calls are TRBV5-4 and TRBJ2-3; no clear D gene. The length of the CDR3 is 11 residues. Trimming removed 2 bases at V and 5 bases at J, with 3 bases between. Germline V gene lookup returns CDR1 SGHNT and CDR2 YYREEE (reference sequence). The CDR3 DNA reads TGTGCCAGCAGCTTCGGAGATACGCAGTATTTT. Amino acids: CASSFGDTQYF.

The chain joins TRBV25-1 to TRBJ1-6; D is perhaps TRBD1 (6 bases). CDR3 length equals 14 residues. Per the germline V gene, CDR1 is MGHDK and CDR2 is SYGVNS. Trimming cost V 8 bases and J 7 bases, with 15 bases left between them. CDR3 loop: CASGNREKNSPLHF. CDR3 nucleotides: TGTGCCAGCGGAAACAGGGAGAAAAATTCACCCCTCCACTTT.

This sequence joins TRBV27 and TRBJ2-1, with 8 bases fitting TRBD1. The CDR3 spans 15 residues. Germline CDR1 and CDR2: MNHEY and SMNVEV (reference sequence). Trimming at V came to 2 bases and at J to 4 bases, leaving 4 bases not matched to a gene. The CDR3 is CASSLLGQEYNEQFF. The CDR3 nucleotides read TGTGCCAGCAGTTTACTGGGACAGGAATACAATGAGCAGTTCTTC.

The genes are TRBV11-3 and TRBJ2-1, with D possibly being TRBD2 (5 bases). Trimming left V 5 bases short and J 4 bases short, with 15 bases between. The germline CDR1 and CDR2 sequences are SGHNT and YENEEA. The CDR3 length is 15 residues. The CDR3 protein is CASSPRLTIYNEQFF. DNA for the CDR3: TGTGCCAGCAGCCCCCGACTAACAATATACAATGAGCAGTTCTTC. Full variable domain (missing parts from reference TRBV11-3 and TRBJ2-1): EAGVVQSPRYKIIEKKQPVAFWCNPISGHNTLYWYLQNLGQGPELLIRYENEEAVDDSQLPKDRFSAERLKGVDSTLKIQPAELGDSAVYLCASSPRLTIYNEQFFGPGTRLTVL.

The rearrangement joins TRBV18 to TRBJ1-2; 7 bases agree with TRBD1. CDR1 and CDR2 from the germline V gene are KGHSH and LQKENI. Trimming at V came to 5 bases and at J to 3 bases, leaving 3 bases not matched to a gene. The CDR3 extends over 13 amino acids. The CDR3 bases are TGTGCCAGCTCATCCGACAGGGACTATGGCTACACCTTC. The encoded protein is CASSSDRDYGYTF.

The rearrangement links TRBV19 to TRBJ2-2; D possibly corresponds to TRBD2 (5 bases). V was cut by 3 bases and J by 3 bases, with 14 bases left in between. The CDR3 consists of 16 residues. Germline values: CDR1 LNHDA, CDR2 SQIVND (reference sequence). DNA for the CDR3: TGTGCCAGTAGTATTCGGCTAGCTATGGACACCGGGGAGCTGTTTTTT. It is translated as CASSIRLAMDTGELFF.